Listed below are T cell receptor beta chains from one sample, sequenced in a study of blood T cells in healthy people across ages. TCRdb reprocessed the 5' RACE reads via MiXCR and lists one record per CDR3 protein. The sample yields roughly 1,700,000 distinct CDR3 sequences, 28% seen once. Sequencing was carried out using blood. These receptor sequences come from a woman in her 30s in good health. Each CDR3 is given with its conserved first and last residue. Each record gives: J gene, V gene, D gene, clone size, CDR3 protein, CDR3 DNA. The D gene is left open where the match is weak. Clone sizes are given selectively: once, few, many, or a class where the clone is expanded.

j_call: TRBJ1-2; v_call: TRBV27; d_call: TRBD1; clone_size: .; cdr3_aa: CATRDRLYGYTF; cdr3_nt: TGTGCCACCCGGGACAGGCTCTATGGCTACACCTTC
j_call: TRBJ2-1; v_call: TRBV5-1; d_call: .; clone_size: many; cdr3_aa: CASSLANNEQFF; cdr3_nt: TGTGCCAGCAGCTTAGCGAATAATGAGCAGTTCTTC
j_call: TRBJ2-7; v_call: TRBV4-2; d_call: TRBD2; clone_size: .; cdr3_aa: CASSQDLAGANEQYF; cdr3_nt: TGTGCCAGCAGCCAAGATCTAGCGGGGGCTAACGAGCAGTACTTC
j_call: TRBJ1-2; v_call: TRBV7-3; d_call: TRBD1; clone_size: .; cdr3_aa: CASSSAGQLFNYGYTF; cdr3_nt: TGTGCCAGCAGCTCAGCGGGACAGCTCTTTAACTATGGCTACACCTTC
j_call: TRBJ2-5; v_call: TRBV20-1; d_call: TRBD2; clone_size: few; cdr3_aa: CSARVGTSVVHQETQYF; cdr3_nt: TGCAGTGCTAGAGTGGGGACTAGCGTGGTTCATCAAGAGACCCAGTACTTC
j_call: TRBJ1-1; v_call: TRBV5-1; d_call: TRBD1; clone_size: .; cdr3_aa: CASSGDRTEAFF; cdr3_nt: TGCGCCAGCAGCGGGGACAGAACTGAAGCTTTCTTT
j_call: TRBJ2-7; v_call: TRBV20-1; d_call: .; clone_size: .; cdr3_aa: CSARDLREGGEQYF; cdr3_nt: TGCAGTGCTAGAGATTTAAGGGAGGGGGGCGAGCAGTACTTC
j_call: TRBJ1-2; v_call: TRBV4-1; d_call: TRBD1; clone_size: few; cdr3_aa: CASSRRDREYDYGYTF; cdr3_nt: TGCGCCAGCAGCCGCCGGGACAGGGAGTATGACTATGGCTACACCTTC
j_call: TRBJ2-1; v_call: TRBV2; d_call: TRBD1; clone_size: few; cdr3_aa: CASRPDRGTQGEQFF; cdr3_nt: TGTGCCAGCAGACCCGACAGGGGAACCCAGGGTGAGCAGTTCTTC
j_call: TRBJ2-3; v_call: TRBV9; d_call: TRBD1; clone_size: few; cdr3_aa: CASSSGTGPPDTQYF; cdr3_nt: TGTGCCAGCAGCTCCGGGACAGGACCCCCAGATACGCAGTATTTT
j_call: TRBJ1-1; v_call: TRBV5-1; d_call: .; clone_size: .; cdr3_aa: CASSLDQGEAFF; cdr3_nt: TGCGCCAGCAGCTTGGACCAGGGGGAAGCTTTCTTT
j_call: TRBJ1-4; v_call: TRBV5-1; d_call: .; clone_size: few; cdr3_aa: CASSVQGDNEKLFF; cdr3_nt: TGCGCCAGCAGCGTACAGGGAGATAATGAAAAACTGTTTTTT
j_call: TRBJ2-5; v_call: TRBV3-1; d_call: .; clone_size: .; cdr3_aa: CASSRPTQPETQYF; cdr3_nt: TGTGCCAGCAGCCGACCGACCCAGCCGGAGACCCAGTACTTC
j_call: TRBJ1-2; v_call: TRBV20-1; d_call: TRBD1; clone_size: few; cdr3_aa: CSAKLAGWDRTYGYTF; cdr3_nt: TGCAGTGCTAAATTGGCCGGCTGGGACAGGACTTATGGCTACACCTTC
j_call: TRBJ1-1; v_call: TRBV7-9; d_call: TRBD1; clone_size: once; cdr3_aa: CAAKRDSLNTEAFF; cdr3_nt: TGTGCCGCGAAAAGGGACAGCCTGAACACTGAAGCTTTCTTT
j_call: TRBJ2-5; v_call: TRBV5-1; d_call: .; clone_size: .; cdr3_aa: CASSSVSGQETQYF; cdr3_nt: TGCGCCAGCAGCTCGGTATCCGGGCAAGAGACCCAGTACTTC
j_call: TRBJ1-5; v_call: TRBV7-9; d_call: .; clone_size: few; cdr3_aa: CASSLGGGSSNQPQHF; cdr3_nt: TGTGCCAGCAGCTTAGGGGGGGGAAGTAGCAATCAGCCCCAGCATTTT
j_call: TRBJ2-3; v_call: TRBV7-3; d_call: .; clone_size: .; cdr3_aa: CASSFDRATDTQYF; cdr3_nt: TGTGCCAGCAGCTTTGATCGCGCAACAGATACGCAGTATTTT
j_call: TRBJ2-1; v_call: TRBV6-2/TRBV6-3; d_call: .; clone_size: .; cdr3_aa: CASSYSLLQFF; cdr3_nt: TGTGCCAGCAGTTACAGTTTGTTGCAGTTCTTC
j_call: TRBJ2-4; v_call: TRBV18; d_call: .; clone_size: few; cdr3_aa: CASSPFLGKNIQYF; cdr3_nt: TGTGCCAGCTCACCATTCTTAGGCAAAAACATTCAGTACTTC
j_call: TRBJ2-2; v_call: TRBV21-1; d_call: .; clone_size: few; cdr3_aa: CASSKVFKGQHDLRELFF; cdr3_nt: TGTGCCAGCAGCAAAGTTTTTAAGGGACAGCATGATCTACGGGAGCTGTTTTTT
j_call: TRBJ2-7; v_call: TRBV7-6; d_call: .; clone_size: .; cdr3_aa: CASSQQGGRSYEQYF; cdr3_nt: TGTGCCAGCAGCCAACAAGGGGGTCGCTCCTACGAGCAGTACTTC
j_call: TRBJ2-3; v_call: TRBV12-3/TRBV12-4; d_call: .; clone_size: .; cdr3_aa: CASSLFARGVLRERADTQYF; cdr3_nt: TGTGCCAGCAGTTTATTTGCCAGGGGGGTCTTGAGGGAGCGGGCAGATACGCAGTATTTT
j_call: TRBJ1-1; v_call: TRBV6-7; d_call: .; clone_size: .; cdr3_aa: CASNQSTEAFF; cdr3_nt: TGTGCCAGCAATCAAAGTACTGAAGCTTTCTTT
j_call: TRBJ2-1; v_call: TRBV2; d_call: .; clone_size: .; cdr3_aa: CASSQGPVSYNEQFF; cdr3_nt: TGTGCCAGCAGTCAAGGGCCCGTCTCCTACAATGAGCAGTTCTTC